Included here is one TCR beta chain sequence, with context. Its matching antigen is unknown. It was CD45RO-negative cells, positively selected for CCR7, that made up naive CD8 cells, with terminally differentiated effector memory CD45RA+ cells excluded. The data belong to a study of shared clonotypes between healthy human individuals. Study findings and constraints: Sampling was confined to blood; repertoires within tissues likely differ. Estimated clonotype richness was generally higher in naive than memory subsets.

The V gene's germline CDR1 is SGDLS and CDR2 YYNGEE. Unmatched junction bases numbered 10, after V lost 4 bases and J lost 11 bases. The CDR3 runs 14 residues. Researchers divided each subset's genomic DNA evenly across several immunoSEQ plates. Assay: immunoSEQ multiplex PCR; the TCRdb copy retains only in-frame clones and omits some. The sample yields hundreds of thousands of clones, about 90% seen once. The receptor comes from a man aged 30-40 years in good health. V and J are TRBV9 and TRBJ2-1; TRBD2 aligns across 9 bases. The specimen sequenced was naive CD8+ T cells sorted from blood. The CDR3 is CASSTGLAGMKQFF. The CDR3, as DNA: TGTGCCAGCAGCACCGGGCTAGCGGGAATGAAGCAGTTCTTC.